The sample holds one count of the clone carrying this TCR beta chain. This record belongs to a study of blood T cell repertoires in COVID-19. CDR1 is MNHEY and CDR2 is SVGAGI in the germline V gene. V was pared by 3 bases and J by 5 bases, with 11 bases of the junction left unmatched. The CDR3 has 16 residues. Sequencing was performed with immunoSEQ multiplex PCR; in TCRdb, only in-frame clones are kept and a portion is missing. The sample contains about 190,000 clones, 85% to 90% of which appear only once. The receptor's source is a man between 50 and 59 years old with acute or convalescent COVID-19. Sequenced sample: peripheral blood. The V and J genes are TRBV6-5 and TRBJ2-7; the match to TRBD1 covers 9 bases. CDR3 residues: CASSYSRGQGVDEQYF. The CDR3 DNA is TGTGCCAGCAGTTATTCACGGGGACAGGGTGTCGACGAGCAGTACTTC.